The 27 T cell receptor beta chains listed next were all sequenced from one sample in a study of control samples from healthy donors and cancer patients. Sequenced by immunoSEQ multiplex PCR; TCRdb stores in-frame clones only, minus some. This table holds about 12,000 clones, around 89% found once. The specimen sequenced was formalin-fixed, paraffin-embedded tissue. Receptors originate from a male donor with melanoma.

V usage is TRBV5-1 and J usage is TRBJ2-3; 8 bases align to TRBD2. The CDR3 extends over 15 amino acids. Germline loops: CDR1 SGHRS, CDR2 YFSETQ. Trimming cost V 5 bases and J 0 bases; bases outside gene matches: 5. Written as DNA, the CDR3 is TGCGCCAGCAGTAGTTCTAGCGGGAGCACAGATACGCAGTATTTT. As protein: CASSSSSGSTDTQYF.

This clone was seen a handful of times. The chain carries TRBV4-1 and TRBJ2-7; D remains ambiguous. The CDR3 is 13 amino acids. Trimming left V 2 bases short and J 0 bases short, with 5 bases between. The V gene's germline CDR1 is MGHRA and CDR2 YSYEKL. The CDR3 nucleotides read TGCGCCAGCAGCCAAACGAGCTCCTACGAGCAGTACTTC. Translating gives CASSQTSSYEQYF.

This chain links TRBV6-2 or TRBV6-3 with TRBJ2-7; 7 bases are shared with TRBD2. J was trimmed by 0 bases and V by 5 bases; bases with no gene match: 4. CDR1 and CDR2 from the germline V gene are MNHEY and SVGEGT. The CDR3 sequence is 14 residues long. Here the CDR3 DNA reads TGTGCCAGCAGTCTCCGGACTAGCTCCTACGAGCAGTACGTC. This encodes CASSLRTSSYEQYV.

The chain carries TRBV29-1 and TRBJ2-2, with 8 bases fitting TRBD1. This CDR3 has 12 amino acids. Trimming at V came to 7 bases and at J to 4 bases, leaving 2 bases not matched to a gene. CDR1 is SQVTM, CDR2 ANQGSEA, per germline. CDR3 loop: CSGGQGTGELFF. The CDR3 coding sequence is TGCAGCGGTGGACAGGGCACCGGGGAGCTGTTTTTT.

The chain has TRBV6-5 and TRBJ1-4; possible D gene TRBD1, 6 bases. Germline-derived CDR1 and CDR2 are MNHEY and SVGAGI. CDR3 length equals 13 residues. The V gene lost 6 bases and the J gene lost 10 bases, with 15 bases spanning the gap. For the CDR3, the DNA is TGTGCCAGCAGCCCAGGGGACAACGCAAAACTGTTTTTT. Translation gives CASSPGDNAKLFF.

Concerning this clone: The junction departs from germline at one end; a sequencing error may be responsible. V and J are TRBV2 and TRBJ2-2; D is perhaps TRBD1 or TRBD2 (5 bases each). This CDR3 has 16 residues. In germline, CDR1 is SNHLY, CDR2 FYNNEI. The CDR3 loop reads CASSGPIDSGTEELFF. The CDR3 DNA reads TGTGCCAGCAGTGGGCCGATTGACAGCGGCACCGAGGAGCTGTTTTTT.

This chain uses TRBV4-1 with TRBJ2-7; perhaps TRBD2 as D (6 bases). CDR3 size: 15 residues. Deletions cut 6 bases from V and 4 bases from J, with 19 bases between. The germline V gene encodes CDR1 MGHRA and CDR2 YSYEKL. The CDR3 spells CASRVAGGLSYEQYF. The CDR3, as DNA: TGCGCCAGCAGAGTAGCCGGAGGGCTTAGTTACGAGCAGTACTTC.

The J gene is TRBJ2-5, the V gene TRBV10-3; weak D call: TRBD1 (6 bases). Trimming removed 10 bases from V and 5 bases from J, with 20 bases in between. Looked up from germline, CDR1 is ENHRY and CDR2 is SYGVKD. The CDR3 sequence is 14 residues long. The CDR3 DNA sequence: TGTGCCACGCAAGATACACAGGGACGGGAGACCCAGTACTTC. Protein product: CATQDTQGRETQYF.

V and J are TRBV27 and TRBJ2-3, with D tentatively TRBD2 (6 bases). The germline V and J ends were trimmed by 5 bases and 1 base, with 22 bases remaining between them. The CDR3 totals 18 residues. Per germline, CDR1 MNHEY and CDR2 SMNVEV (reference sequence). CDR3 bases: TGTGCCAGCAGTCCCATATACCCTCGACTAGAAGGCACAGATACGCAGTATTTT. Protein: CASSPIYPRLEGTDTQYF.

The J gene is TRBJ2-1, the V gene TRBV18; D call uncertain. The CDR3 is 15 amino acids. V was shortened by 2 bases and J by 3 bases, with 11 bases between the two germline ends. Germline CDR1 and CDR2: KGHSH and LQKENI. The CDR3 bases are TGTGCCAGCTCACCAGCCATCTACAGCTACAATGAGCAGTTCTTC. Its protein product is CASSPAIYSYNEQFF.

The rearrangement uses TRBV14 and TRBJ1-2; possibly TRBD1 for D (5 bases). Germline V CDR1 and CDR2: SGHDN, FVKESK. V was shortened by 0 bases and J by 2 bases, with 16 bases between the two germline ends. This CDR3 is built from 17 residues. The CDR3 DNA is TGTGCCAGCAGCCAAGATTTCGACAGATTCTCAAACTATGGCTACACCTTC. Protein: CASSQDFDRFSNYGYTF.

The chain has TRBV3-1 (or the pseudogene TRBV3-2) and TRBJ2-5, with 8 nucleotides matching TRBD2. The length of the CDR3 is 15 residues. CDR1 and CDR2 (germline): LGHDT, YNNKEL (reference sequence). J gave up 5 bases and V 2 bases, and 7 bases lay outside the gene matches. Here the CDR3 reads CASSQPAGGRETQYF. The CDR3 nucleotides are TGTGCCAGCAGCCAACCGGCAGGCGGGAGGGAGACCCAGTACTTC.

The chain combines TRBV19 with TRBJ2-1, with D possibly called TRBD1 or TRBD2 (6 bases each). Trimming removed 3 bases at V and 3 bases at J, with 18 bases between. The CDR3 covers 17 residues. In germline, CDR1 is LNHDA, CDR2 SQIVND (reference sequence). As DNA, the CDR3 is TGTGCCAGTAGTATGCGGGTGGGGGCTAGCGTCTACAATGAGCAGTTCTTC. Protein sequence: CASSMRVGASVYNEQFF.

The rearrangement uses TRBV12-3 or TRBV12-4 and TRBJ2-3, with D unresolved. Trimming removed 3 bases at V and 2 bases at J, with 6 bases between. This CDR3 comprises 13 residues. CDR3 coding DNA: TGTGCCAGCAGTTTGAGTCACACAGATACGCAGTATTTT. This sequence encodes CASSLSHTDTQYF.

The chain couples TRBV4-1 to TRBJ2-1; perhaps TRBD2 as D (6 bases). Per germline, CDR1 MGHRA and CDR2 YSYEKL. This CDR3 is built from 16 residues. Trimming left V 2 bases short and J 0 bases short, with 11 bases between. CDR3 protein: CASSQSVDYSYNEQFF. CDR3 coding DNA: TGCGCCAGCAGCCAATCTGTGGACTACTCCTACAATGAGCAGTTCTTC.

This rearrangement joins TRBV5-6 to TRBJ2-1, with 8 bases matching TRBD2. The CDR3 totals 12 residues. The trim removed 4 bases at V and 7 bases at J, leaving 1 base unmatched. CDR1 is SGHDT, CDR2 YYEEEE, per germline. The CDR3 loop is CASSRLANEQFF. Written as DNA, the CDR3 is TGTGCCAGCAGCCGACTAGCGAATGAGCAGTTCTTC.

V is TRBV24-1 and J is TRBJ2-5, with D possibly being TRBD1 (6 bases). The CDR3 sequence is 18 residues long. Germline V CDR1 and CDR2: KGHDR, SFDVKD. V was shortened by 4 bases and J by 2 bases, with 22 bases between the two germline ends. For the CDR3, the DNA is TGTGCCACCAGTGACCTGACAGGTGGAGCGAGAAATCAAGAGACCCAGTACTTC. It yields the protein CATSDLTGGARNQETQYF.

V gene TRBV12-5 combines with J gene TRBJ2-1; TRBD2 matches 9 bases. CDR3 size: 18 residues. The germline CDR1 and CDR2 sequences are LGHNT and FRNRAP. V shed 4 bases, J shed 0 bases, and the junction held 10 bases outside the gene matches. CDR3 coding DNA: TGTGCTAGTGGTTGGGGGCCCATAGCGGGGGCCTCCTACAATGAGCAGTTCTTC. It codes for CASGWGPIAGASYNEQFF.

V is TRBV6-2 or TRBV6-3 and J is TRBJ2-3, with TRBD2 identical over 14 bases. The V gene's germline CDR1 is MNHEY and CDR2 SVGEGT. This CDR3 has 18 amino acids. V trimming: 4 bases; J trimming: 4 bases; junction bases outside the gene matches: 10. The CDR3 is CASSFLRTSGRISDTQYF. In DNA form, the CDR3 reads TGTGCCAGCAGTTTTCTACGGACTAGCGGGAGGATCTCAGATACGCAGTATTTT.

The J gene is TRBJ2-3, the V gene TRBV7-9; D is uncertain. Per the germline V gene, CDR1 is SEHNR and CDR2 is FQNEAQ (reference sequence). The ends were cut back, 0 bases at V and 0 bases at J, with 4 bases in the middle. This CDR3 comprises 14 residues. Here the CDR3 DNA reads TGTGCCAGCAGCTTAGCGGGGAGCACAGATACGCAGTATTTT. Its translation is CASSLAGSTDTQYF.

The J gene is TRBJ2-5, the V gene TRBV18; 8 bases are a match to TRBD2. Trimming took 2 bases from V and 4 from J; bases not matched to a gene: 9. There are 16 residues in the CDR3. Per the germline V gene, CDR1 is KGHSH and CDR2 is LQKENI. The CDR3, as DNA: TGTGCCAGCTCACCAGGTCGGGAGGGCCTCGGAGAGACCCAGTACTTC. Protein sequence: CASSPGREGLGETQYF. The whole variable domain, filled in from reference TRBV18 and TRBJ2-5, reads NAGVMQNPRHLVRRRGQEARLRCSPMKGHSHVYWYRQLPEEGLKFMVYLQKENIIDESGMPKERFSAEFPKEGPSILRIQQVVRGDSAAYFCASSPGREGLGETQYFGPGTRLLVL.

The rearrangement uses TRBV23-1 and TRBJ2-7, with no clear D. Being an ORF, TRBV23-1 has a function that is uncertain. V shed 6 bases and J shed 4 bases, with 7 bases lying between them. CDR3 size: 11 residues. This chain's CDR3 is CASSRSYEQYF. CDR3 sequence (DNA): TGCGCCAGCAGCCGTTCGTACGAGCAGTACTTC.

The CDR3 protein is CASSFGLAGRYYEQYF. The CDR3 DNA is TGTGCCAGCAGTTTCGGACTAGCGGGGAGGTACTACGAGCAGTACTTC. The chain has TRBV6-2 or TRBV6-3 and TRBJ2-7; 12 bases fit TRBD2. There are 16 residues in the CDR3. V lost 4 bases, J lost 3 bases, and 7 bases stayed unmatched. Per germline, CDR1 MNHEY and CDR2 SVGEGT.

This clone was picked up one time. The gene calls are TRBV14 and TRBJ1-2; TRBD1 matches 10 bases. The germline gives CDR1 SGHDN, CDR2 FVKESK. This CDR3 has 16 amino acids. J lost 0 bases, V lost 4 bases, and 5 bases had no gene match. CDR3: CASSPGQGTPNYGYTF. CDR3 coding DNA: TGTGCCAGCAGCCCGGGACAGGGGACCCCTAACTATGGCTACACCTTC.

This sequence joins TRBV18 and TRBJ2-3, with D unresolved. The CDR3 length is 14 residues. Germline values: CDR1 KGHSH, CDR2 LQKENI. Trimming took off 2 bases at V and 1 base at J, with 7 bases between the two ends. Written as DNA, the CDR3 is TGTGCCAGCTCACCAAATGGACGCACAGATACGCAGTATTTT. Encoded protein: CASSPNGRTDTQYF.

The gene calls are TRBV6-5 and TRBJ2-1; D is ambiguous. CDR1 is MNHEY, CDR2 SVGAGI, per germline. V lost 5 bases and J 5 bases, leaving 4 bases between the germline ends. This CDR3 comprises 11 residues. CDR3 DNA sequence: TGTGCCAGCAGTCGAAACAATGAGCAGTTCTTC. This gives the protein CASSRNNEQFF.

The chain couples TRBV7-8 to TRBJ2-2; TRBD1 matches at 8 bases. Germline V CDR1 and CDR2: SGHVS, FQNEAQ. The CDR3 loop spans 15 amino acids. V dropped 7 bases and J dropped 1; count of bases not matched to a gene: 5. CDR3 DNA sequence: TGTGCCAGCAATGGACAGGGACAGAACACCGGGGAGCTGTTTTTT. Translated, it gives CASNGQGQNTGELFF.